The 9 T cell receptor beta chains in this list originate from one sample, sequenced in a study of spatial heterogeneity in lung cancer. Time point denoted: sample taken at primary tumor resection. Sequencing of whole RNA from tumor, nontumor lung or frozen PBMC involved no sorting. TCRdb passed the 5' RACE reads through MiXCR, listing each CDR3 protein once. In the table there are tens of thousands of distinct CDR3 sequences, approximately 7% of which are singletons. This sample comprised PBMCs, obtained at surgery. These receptors were taken from a female donor with early-stage non-small cell lung cancer.

This clonotype was observed a handful of times. This sequence joins TRBV5-1 and TRBJ2-7; maybe TRBD2 (5 bases). The CDR3 is made up of 16 amino acids. Germline CDR1 reads SGHRS; CDR2 reads YFSETQ. Trimming took 2 bases from V and 0 from J, leaving 15 bases between them. The CDR3 coding sequence is TGCGCCAGCAGCTTACGTCTGACGGGAAGCTCCTACGAGCAGTACTTC. As protein: CASSLRLTGSSYEQYF.

V is TRBV19 and J is TRBJ2-6; D not resolved. The CDR3 sequence is 14 residues long. Trimming removed 7 bases from V and 2 bases from J, with 9 bases in between. Germline V gene lookup returns CDR1 LNHDA and CDR2 SQIVND (reference sequence). CDR3 residues: CASIPRAGANVLTF. The CDR3 nucleotides are TGTGCCAGTATTCCTCGGGCTGGGGCCAACGTCCTGACTTTC.

In its sample, this clonotype was seen many times. The chain carries TRBV7-9 and TRBJ2-5, with D perhaps TRBD2 (6 bases). This CDR3 spans 15 amino acids. Germline values: CDR1 SEHNR, CDR2 FQNEAQ (reference sequence). Trimming removed 4 bases from V and 4 bases from J, with 16 bases in between. CDR3 in DNA: TGTGCCAGCAGCTCCTGGGCCAAGGGAGGAGAGACCCAGTACTTC. Translating gives CASSSWAKGGETQYF.

This clonotype was detected many times. The chain carries TRBV20-1 and TRBJ2-5, with 8 bases fitting TRBD1. Unmatched junction bases numbered 8, after V lost 5 bases and J lost 0 bases. The CDR3 length is 15 residues. CDR1 DFQATT and CDR2 SNEGSKA come from the germline V gene (reference sequence). CDR3 protein: CSAGVGQGNQETQYF. As DNA, the CDR3 is TGCAGTGCTGGGGTCGGACAGGGAAACCAAGAGACCCAGTACTTC.

The V call is TRBV20-1, the J call TRBJ1-5; D is unresolved. V lost 3 bases and J lost 2, with 11 bases in between. Germline CDR1 DFQATT, CDR2 SNEGSKA (reference sequence). The CDR3 loop spans 14 amino acids. In DNA form, the CDR3 reads TGCAGTGCTAGCCTCGGGTTCCGCAATCAGCCCCAGCATTTT. It codes for CSASLGFRNQPQHF.

This clonotype was seen at least ten times. V usage is TRBV6-2 or TRBV6-3 and J usage is TRBJ1-1; D unresolved. Germline CDR1 and CDR2: MNHEY and SVGEGT. This CDR3 spans 14 amino acids. Trimming took off 0 bases at V and 1 base at J, with 6 bases between the two ends. CDR3 protein: CASSYSRTNTEAFF. The CDR3 coding sequence is TGTGCCAGCAGTTACTCGAGGACGAACACTGAAGCTTTCTTT.

This sequence joins TRBV11-2 and TRBJ2-7; TRBD1 aligns across 7 bases. CDR1 SGHAT and CDR2 FQNNGV come from the germline V gene. V dropped 2 bases and J dropped 6; count of bases not matched to a gene: 10. CDR3 length: 15 residues. CDR3 in DNA: TGTGCCAGCAGCTTAACGACAGGGAGACGGGGCGAGCAGTACTTC. Residues: CASSLTTGRRGEQYF.

This clonotype was observed a few times. Here the CDR3 reads CASSLDGGSTDTQYF. CDR3 sequence (DNA): TGTGCCAGCAGCTTGGACGGGGGGAGCACAGATACGCAGTATTTT. The chain employs TRBV5-4 and TRBJ2-3; TRBD2 matches 7 bases. The length of the CDR3 is 15 residues. From germline, CDR1 is SGHNT and CDR2 YYREEE (reference sequence). Trimming cost V 0 bases and J 0 bases; bases outside gene matches: 1.

The sample holds many counts of this clonotype. The J gene is TRBJ2-7, the V gene TRBV7-9, with D perhaps matching TRBD1 or TRBD2 (6 bases each). Germline CDR1 SEHNR, CDR2 FQNEAQ (reference sequence). The CDR3 runs to 14 residues. Trimming shortened V by 1 base and J by 2 bases, and 9 bases separated the two germline ends. CDR3 region: CASSLVRGPYEQYF. The CDR3 DNA follows: TGTGCCAGCAGCTTAGTCCGGGGGCCCTACGAGCAGTACTTC.